This T cell receptor beta chain was recorded in a study of shared clonotypes between healthy human individuals. Across the whole study: CD4 naive and CD4 memory each took three plates per donor, while CD8 naive took two and CD8 memory one.

There are a few counts of this clone. The target antigen is unknown. Study-level points and caveats: Sharing across four donors was highest in naive CD4 (around 5%) and lowest in memory CD8 (roughly 0.4%). Generation probabilities were higher for clonotypes shared across all four sorted-subset donors than for unshared ones.

The naive CD8 subset, CD45RO-negative cells positively selected for CCR7, excluded terminally differentiated effector memory CD45RA+ cells. TCRdb's table, derived via immunoSEQ multiplex PCR, lists solely in-frame clones and lacks some. The table has around 2,000,000 clones, around 93% seen once. This clonotype originated in a man between 18 and 35 years old in good health. Some clones in this sample may be carry-over from other donors' samples. Sample: naive CD8+ T cells from PBMCs.

The CDR3, as DNA: TGTGCCAGCAGCCACCGGGACTACAACACCGGGGAGCTGTTTTTT. Protein sequence: CASSHRDYNTGELFF. J is TRBJ2-2 and V is TRBV9; TRBD2 matches 7 bases. Trimming cost V 4 bases and J 2 bases; bases outside gene matches: 5. The germline gives CDR1 SGDLS, CDR2 YYNGEE. The CDR3 loop spans 15 amino acids.